Listed here are 24 T cell receptor beta chains from one sample, sequenced in a study of blood T cells in healthy people across ages. Using a J-beta primer mix together with a sample-barcoded 5' primer, a second PCR was run for about 6 to 12 cycles. Using its own MiXCR run on the 5' RACE reads, TCRdb lists one record per CDR3 protein. The profile shows some 370,000 distinct CDR3 sequences, roughly half of them singletons. Sequenced sample: blood. All receptors derive from a man in his 60s in good health.

A few counts support this clonotype. V gene TRBV5-1 combines with J gene TRBJ2-1, with TRBD2 matching 10 bases. J was trimmed by 2 bases and V by 2 bases; bases with no gene match: 7. The CDR3 has 17 residues. Germline V gene data show CDR1 as SGHRS and CDR2 as YFSETQ. CDR3 nucleotides: TGCGCCAGCAGCTTCGGACTAGCGGAACCGACCTACAATGAGCAGTTCTTC. Amino acid sequence: CASSFGLAEPTYNEQFF. The full variable domain, in which reference TRBV5-1 and TRBJ2-1 provide the parts outside the CDR3, is KAGVTQTPRYLIKTRGQQVTLSCSPISGHRSVSWYQQTPGQGLQFLFEYFSETQRNKGNFPGRFSGRQFSNSRSEMNVSTLELGDSALYLCASSFGLAEPTYNEQFFGPGTRLTVL.

This clonotype occurred a few times. The V and J genes are TRBV15 and TRBJ1-1; tentatively, D is TRBD1 (5 bases). V was pared by 5 bases and J by 0 bases, with 16 bases between. CDR1 and CDR2 (germline): LNHNV, YYDKDF (reference sequence). The CDR3 loop spans 16 amino acids. In DNA form, the CDR3 reads TGTGCCACCAGCCCAGGACGGGGGGTCATGAACACTGAAGCTTTCTTT. This encodes CATSPGRGVMNTEAFF.

This clonotype has more than one count but fewer than ten. The J gene is TRBJ2-1, the V gene TRBV20-1, with 8 bases fitting TRBD2. V dropped 0 bases and J dropped 12; count of bases not matched to a gene: 7. Germline CDR1 and CDR2: DFQATT and SNEGSKA (reference sequence). CDR3 length equals 13 residues. DNA for the CDR3: TGCAGTGCTAGAGATGGCCAGGCGGGGGGGCAGTTCTTC. Protein: CSARDGQAGGQFF.

This clonotype appeared a few times. The chain employs TRBV7-9 and TRBJ2-7; 7 nucleotides align to TRBD1. CDR1 and CDR2 from the germline V gene are SEHNR and FQNEAQ (reference sequence). The junction had 2 bases not matched to a gene; V was cut back by 3 bases and J by 3 bases. CDR3 size: 13 residues. The CDR3 DNA follows: TGTGCCAGCAGCTTTGGACAGGTCTACGAGCAGTACTTC. It codes for CASSFGQVYEQYF. The whole variable domain, remainder taken from reference TRBV7-9 and TRBJ2-7, is DTGVSQNPRHKITKRGQNVTFRCDPISEHNRLYWYRQTLGQGPEFLTYFQNEAQLEKSRLLSDRFSAERPKGSFSTLEIQRTEQGDSAMYLCASSFGQVYEQYFGPGTRLTVT.

The chain combines TRBV20-1 with TRBJ2-7; D not resolved. Germline CDR1 DFQATT, CDR2 SNEGSKA (reference sequence). V was clipped by 4 bases and J by 2 bases, with 12 bases between them. CDR3 length: 13 residues. CDR3 region: CSAIYHQAYEQYF. CDR3 nucleotides: TGCAGTGCTATTTATCATCAGGCCTACGAGCAGTACTTC.

The chain is built from TRBV12-3 or TRBV12-4 and TRBJ2-7, with 15 positions matching TRBD2. The CDR3 totals 16 residues. Germline trimming cut 5 bases from V and 3 bases from J; bases unmatched to any gene: 5. The DNA for the CDR3 is TGTGCCAGCAGTCCGGGACTAGCGGGGGGAAGCTACGAGCAGTACTTC. Residues: CASSPGLAGGSYEQYF.

The chain joins TRBV29-1 to TRBJ1-2; D not resolved. In germline, CDR1 is SQVTM, CDR2 ANQGSEA. Trimming pared 7 bases from V and 1 base from J, leaving 13 bases between. The CDR3 is 13 residues long. CDR3 nucleotides: TGCAGCGGAACCCAAGATCTTAACTATGGCTACACCTTC. Its translation: CSGTQDLNYGYTF.

To note about this clonotype: The junction differs from germline at one of its ends, possibly a read error. This chain links TRBV4-3 with TRBJ1-2, with D unclear. The CDR3 extends over 13 amino acids. Germline CDR1 and CDR2: LGHNA and YSLEER. The CDR3 sequence: CASGQEWGNGYTF. CDR3 in DNA: TGCGCCAGCGGCCAAGAGTGGGGAAACGGCTACACCTTC.

CDR3 amino acids: CASSHSKNTQYF. As DNA, the CDR3 is TGTGCCAGCAGCCACTCCAAAAATACGCAGTATTTT. This chain joins TRBV7-2 and TRBJ2-3; D uncertain. Germline values: CDR1 SGHTA, CDR2 FQGNSA. V shed 5 bases and J shed 7 bases, with 10 bases lying between them. This CDR3 has 12 residues.

The chain joins TRBV11-1 to TRBJ2-5; D is uncertain. V lost 1 base, J lost 0 bases, and 6 bases lay in between. CDR3 length equals 14 residues. From germline, CDR1 is SGHAT and CDR2 FQDESV (reference sequence). The CDR3 is CASSLDPDQETQYF. In DNA, the CDR3 is TGTGCCAGCAGCTTAGACCCAGACCAAGAGACCCAGTACTTC.

Comment on this clonotype: One end of the junction fails to match germline, which may point to a read error. The chain recombines TRBV12-3 or TRBV12-4 with TRBJ1-1, with D possibly matching TRBD1 (6 bases). This CDR3 comprises 19 residues. The CDR3 protein is CASSFPLIGGGEGSTEAFF. In DNA form, the CDR3 reads TGTGCCAGTAGTTTTCCCCTTATAGGCGGGGGCGAGGGTAGCACTGAAGCTTTCTTT.

The gene calls are TRBV6-1 and TRBJ1-1; 9 positions match TRBD1. Trimming at V came to 1 base and at J to 4 bases, leaving 7 bases not matched to a gene. The CDR3 extends over 16 amino acids. Per germline, CDR1 MNHNS and CDR2 SASEGT. CDR3 nucleotide sequence: TGTGCCAGCAGTGAAGATGGGACAGGGTGGATCACTGAAGCTTTCTTT. Residues: CASSEDGTGWITEAFF.

This clonotype occurred a few times. J is TRBJ1-2 and V is TRBV27; no firm D call. The CDR3 has 14 amino acids. CDR1 MNHEY and CDR2 SMNVEV come from the germline V gene (reference sequence). The ends were cut back, 6 bases at V and 7 bases at J, with 18 bases in the middle. The CDR3 here is CASSTTRGLGGYTF. Written as DNA, the CDR3 is TGTGCCAGCAGCACCACCCGGGGTTTAGGTGGCTACACCTTC.

This clonotype was picked up many times. V is TRBV7-6 and J is TRBJ2-7, with unresolved D. V was cut by 5 bases and J by 2 bases, with 10 bases left in between. CDR1 SGHVS and CDR2 FNYEAQ come from the germline V gene. The CDR3 has 13 amino acids. CDR3 nucleotides: TGTGCCAGCAGCGTAGGGCGGACCTACGAGCAGTACTTC. It encodes CASSVGRTYEQYF.

The V gene is TRBV20-1, the J gene TRBJ2-7, with 9 nucleotides matching TRBD2. V was clipped by 7 bases and J by 2 bases; unmatched bases: 3. CDR1 is DFQATT, CDR2 SNEGSKA, per germline (reference sequence). The length of the CDR3 is 12 residues. The CDR3 DNA follows: TGCAGTGGCGCGGGAGGGACCTACGAGCAGTACTTC. It yields the protein CSGAGGTYEQYF.

The chain employs TRBV29-1 and TRBJ1-1, with D uncertain. Trimming cost V 7 bases and J 6 bases, with 9 bases left between them. This CDR3 contains 10 residues. Germline lookup yields CDR1 SQVTM and CDR2 ANQGSEA. The CDR3 nucleotides read TGCAGCGGCAAGGACTCTGAAGCTTTCTTT. As protein: CSGKDSEAFF.

In its sample, this clonotype was seen many times. The V and J genes are TRBV7-2 and TRBJ2-1; D is unresolved. V was trimmed by 5 bases and J by 10 bases, leaving 12 bases between them. Per germline, CDR1 SGHTA and CDR2 FQGNSA. The CDR3 is 12 amino acids. CDR3 coding DNA: TGTGCCAGCAGCCGCTTGATTAAGGAGCAGTTCTTC. It yields the protein CASSRLIKEQFF.

This sequence joins TRBV6-1 and TRBJ2-7, with TRBD2 matching over 11 bases. Germline V CDR1 and CDR2: MNHNS, SASEGT. J lost 2 bases, V lost 6 bases, and 12 bases had no gene match. CDR3 length equals 17 residues. The CDR3 protein is CASSPTSPGLAAYEQYF. The CDR3 DNA reads TGTGCCAGCAGCCCAACCTCCCCGGGACTAGCGGCCTACGAGCAGTACTTC.

This clonotype was detected a few times. The genes are TRBV28 and TRBJ2-7, with TRBD1 as a possible D gene (6 bases). Between the trimmed V and J ends, which lost 2 bases and 0 bases, there was a span of 14 bases. The CDR3 covers 16 residues. The germline V gene has CDR1 MDHEN and CDR2 SYDVKM. CDR3 residues: CASSLPGTPSSYEQYF. CDR3 DNA: TGTGCCAGCAGTTTACCCGGGACACCGAGCTCCTACGAGCAGTACTTC.

The V gene is TRBV20-1, the J gene TRBJ2-5; 9 bases fit TRBD2. The CDR3 length is 15 residues. CDR1 and CDR2 (germline): DFQATT, SNEGSKA (reference sequence). Unmatched junction bases numbered 3, after V lost 1 base and J lost 0 bases. This CDR3 is CSARVGTSHQETQYF. The CDR3 coding sequence is TGCAGTGCTAGAGTAGGGACTAGCCACCAAGAGACCCAGTACTTC.

Details on this clonotype: This may be a read error, as it is one base from a much larger clone. The chain links TRBV29-1 to TRBJ2-5, with D perhaps TRBD1 or TRBD2 (5 bases each). The V end lost 4 bases, the J end lost 11 bases, and 11 bases lay between the germline ends. Per the germline V gene, CDR1 is SQVTM and CDR2 is ANQGSEA. The CDR3 is 10 residues long. CDR3 sequence: CSVGDLGQYF. The CDR3 nucleotides are TGCAGCGTTGGGGACCTTGGGCAGTACTTC.

This clonotype has only a few counts. The J gene is TRBJ2-1, the V gene TRBV20-1; D call uncertain. The CDR3 is made up of 11 amino acids. Germline lookup yields CDR1 DFQATT and CDR2 SNEGSKA (reference sequence). Trimming took 2 bases from V and 7 from J, leaving 6 bases between them. CDR3 sequence: CSARLPNEQFF. DNA for the CDR3: TGCAGTGCTAGACTCCCTAATGAGCAGTTCTTC.

DNA for the CDR3: TGCAGCGCCCATGAAAGTTTGTACACTGAAGCTTTCTTT. Protein sequence: CSAHESLYTEAFF. The J gene is TRBJ1-1, the V gene TRBV29-1; no clear D. V was trimmed by 7 bases and J by 3 bases, leaving 15 bases between them. From germline, CDR1 is SQVTM and CDR2 ANQGSEA. The CDR3 length is 13 residues.

This clonotype was counted a few times. This sequence joins TRBV20-1 and TRBJ1-1; D remains unclear. Per germline, CDR1 DFQATT and CDR2 SNEGSKA (reference sequence). The CDR3 runs to 12 residues. Deletions cut 3 bases from V and 0 bases from J, with 5 bases between. CDR3 nucleotide sequence: TGCAGTGCTAGGAAGGTGAACACTGAAGCTTTCTTT. Translated, it gives CSARKVNTEAFF.